A selection of T cell receptor beta chains follows, all from one sample in a study of vaccination effects on CD4 cells after COVID-19. Their antigens are not known. The data were produced by immunoSEQ multiplex PCR, yet TCRdb's version contains in-frame clones alone and is incomplete. Among under 35,000 clones listed, about 67% were seen once. The specimen was CD4+ T cells from PBMCs cultured with HCoV-NL63 spike peptides, collected after COVID-19 vaccination. The receptors originated from a human donor who received a COVID-19 vaccine. CDR3s include the opening cysteine and the closing phenylalanine or tryptophan. The order of the fields is V gene, CDR3 protein.

TRBV3-1/TRBV3-2	CASSQDSGAYNEQFF
TRBV11-2	CASSPSWAGGLETQYF
TRBV4-2	CASSQDWQGTGELFF
TRBV2	CASKTGGSTDTQYF
TRBV7-9	CASRELAGKNIQYF
TRBV6-5	CASRRAATNEKLFF
TRBV5-4	CASTENTEETQYF
TRBV6-5	CASSFSRDFEQYF
TRBV21-1	CASSKAPPFTVGRGQETQYF
TRBV7-9	CASSSEGRDYGYTF
TRBV6-1	CASSEGTGVSEGYTF
TRBV12-5	CASGLVDSNSQAFF
TRBV2	CASSAQGSDTQYF
TRBV24-1	CATSDSPAAPNTGELFF
TRBV3-1/TRBV3-2	CASSQGAGSEAFF
TRBV12-3/TRBV12-4	CASAWLDNSPLHF
TRBV14	CASSQRRNTEAFF
TRBV4-1	CASSPRQLNTEAFF
TRBV24-1	CATSGKGLLTDTQYF
TRBV3-1/TRBV3-2	CASSQVFNTQETQYF
TRBV27	CASSPASRNVGPTNQFF
TRBV7-2	CASSLAQGSFYGYTF
TRBV18	CASSSGTGNTGELFF
TRBV29-1	CSVHSGAAVNTEAFF
TRBV19	CASRSSRGLPTGELFF
TRBV2	CASRGTAGAAEAFF
TRBV10-1	CASSINNEQFF
TRBV5-1	CASSLGGQAFYQPQHF
TRBV5-4	CASSLGGSTDTQYF
TRBV15	CATSRDLGNYGYTF
TRBV6-5	CASKTRVNTEAFF
TRBV5-6	CASSLIFRGHEETQYF